This T cell receptor beta chain derives from a study of regulatory T cells in long-lasting Graves disease. Worth noting for this clonotype: No antigen is known for it. Sequence at one end of the junction differs from germline and may be a read error.

Study findings and constraints: Analysis covered peripheral blood alone, not thyroid tissue.

Time point: newly diagnosed GD, antithyroid drugs for less than 3 months. RNA extracted from PBMCs served as the sequencing template. With iRepertoire HTBI primers and Arm-PCR of CDR3 regions, TCR beta libraries were built. One entry per CDR3 protein results from TCRdb running MiXCR on the multiplex PCR reads. Of under 450,000 distinct CDR3 sequences listed, roughly 10% are singletons. CDR1 and CDR2 from the germline V gene are LGHNA and YSLEER. This CDR3 spans 15 amino acids. These data were also reused for a study on T cells in Graves' hyperthyroidism and ophthalmopathy. That paper adds: The HTBI primer set served for first-round RT-PCR of the TCR CDR3.

The chain employs TRBV4-3 and TRBJ1-4; 9 nucleotides match TRBD1. The sample was peripheral blood mononuclear cells (PBMCs), taken at new diagnosis, from a patient treated with antithyroid drugs. This receptor was taken from a woman under 30 with Graves disease. In nucleotides, the CDR3 is TGCGCCAGCAGCCATACCCGGGACAGGGATGAAAAACTGCTTTTT. Translation: CASSHTRDRDEKLLF.